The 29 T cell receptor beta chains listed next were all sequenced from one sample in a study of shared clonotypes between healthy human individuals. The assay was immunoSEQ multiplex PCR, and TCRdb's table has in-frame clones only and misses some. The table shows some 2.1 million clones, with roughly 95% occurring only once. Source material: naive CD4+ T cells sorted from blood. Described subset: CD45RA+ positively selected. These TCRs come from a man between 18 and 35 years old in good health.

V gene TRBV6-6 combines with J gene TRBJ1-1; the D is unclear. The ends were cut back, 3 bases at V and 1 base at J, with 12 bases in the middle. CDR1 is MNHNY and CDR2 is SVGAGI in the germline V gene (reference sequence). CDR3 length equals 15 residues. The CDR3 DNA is TGTGCCAGCAGTTATATAGGAGGGCAGAACACTGAAGCTTTCTTT. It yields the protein CASSYIGGQNTEAFF.

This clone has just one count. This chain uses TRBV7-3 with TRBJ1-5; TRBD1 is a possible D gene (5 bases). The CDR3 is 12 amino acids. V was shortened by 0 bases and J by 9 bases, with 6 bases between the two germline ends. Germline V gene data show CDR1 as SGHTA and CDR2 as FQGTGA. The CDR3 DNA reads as TGTGCCAGCAGCTTAACCGGGGGGCCCCAGCATTTT. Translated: CASSLTGGPQHF.

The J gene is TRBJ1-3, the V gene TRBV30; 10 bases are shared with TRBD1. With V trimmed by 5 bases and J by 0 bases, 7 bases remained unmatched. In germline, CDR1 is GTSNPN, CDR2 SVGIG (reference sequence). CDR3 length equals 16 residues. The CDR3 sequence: CAWSTGGVFSGNTIYF. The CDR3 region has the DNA TGTGCCTGGTCGACAGGGGGCGTCTTCTCTGGAAACACCATATATTTT.

CDR3 in amino acids: CASSFGQAYEQYF. CDR3 nucleotide sequence: TGTGCCAGCAGCTTCGGACAAGCCTACGAGCAGTACTTC. V and J are TRBV7-9 and TRBJ2-7; possible D gene TRBD1, 5 bases. Trimming pared 3 bases from V and 2 bases from J, leaving 8 bases between. The CDR3 has 13 residues. CDR1 is SEHNR, CDR2 FQNEAQ, per germline (reference sequence).

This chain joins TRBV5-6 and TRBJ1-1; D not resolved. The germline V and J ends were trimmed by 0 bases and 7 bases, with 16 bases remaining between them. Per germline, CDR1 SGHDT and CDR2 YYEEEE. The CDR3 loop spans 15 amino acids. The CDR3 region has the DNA TGTGCCAGCAGCTTGGCGGGATCCGGTTACGGTGAAGCTTTCTTT. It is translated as CASSLAGSGYGEAFF.

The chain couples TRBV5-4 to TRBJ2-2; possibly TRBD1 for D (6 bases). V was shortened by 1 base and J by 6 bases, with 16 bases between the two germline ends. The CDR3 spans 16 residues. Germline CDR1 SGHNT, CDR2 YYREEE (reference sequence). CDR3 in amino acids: CASSLKGQGTSGELFF. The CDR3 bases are TGTGCCAGCAGCTTGAAAGGCCAGGGGACCTCCGGGGAGCTGTTTTTT.

CDR3 sequence (DNA): TGCAGCGCCCGGGAGGGACTGAACACTGAAGCTTTCTTT. This encodes CSAREGLNTEAFF. The chain couples TRBV29-1 to TRBJ1-1, with D perhaps matching TRBD1 (5 bases). Germline V gives CDR1 SQVTM, CDR2 ANQGSEA. V shed 7 bases and J shed 0 bases, with 12 bases lying between them. The CDR3 loop spans 13 amino acids.

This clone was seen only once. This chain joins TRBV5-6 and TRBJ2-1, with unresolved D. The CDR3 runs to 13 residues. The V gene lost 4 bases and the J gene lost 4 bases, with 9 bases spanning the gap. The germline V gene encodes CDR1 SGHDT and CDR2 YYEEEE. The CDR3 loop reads CASSKDPYNEQFF. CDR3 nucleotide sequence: TGTGCCAGCAGCAAGGACCCTTACAATGAGCAGTTCTTC.

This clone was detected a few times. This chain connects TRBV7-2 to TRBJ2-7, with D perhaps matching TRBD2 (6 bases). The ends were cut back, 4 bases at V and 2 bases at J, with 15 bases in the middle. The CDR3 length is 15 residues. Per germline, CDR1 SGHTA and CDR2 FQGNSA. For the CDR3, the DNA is TGTGCCAGCAGCTCCGGAGCACCGGGGGCCTACGAGCAGTACTTC. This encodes CASSSGAPGAYEQYF.

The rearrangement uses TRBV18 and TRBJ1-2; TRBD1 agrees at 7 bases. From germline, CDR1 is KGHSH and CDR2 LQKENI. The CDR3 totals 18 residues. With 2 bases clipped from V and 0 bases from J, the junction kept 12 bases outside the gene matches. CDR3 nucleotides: TGTGCCAGCTCACCAGCAATTCAGGGGGGTTCATCTAACTATGGCTACACCTTC. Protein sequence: CASSPAIQGGSSNYGYTF.

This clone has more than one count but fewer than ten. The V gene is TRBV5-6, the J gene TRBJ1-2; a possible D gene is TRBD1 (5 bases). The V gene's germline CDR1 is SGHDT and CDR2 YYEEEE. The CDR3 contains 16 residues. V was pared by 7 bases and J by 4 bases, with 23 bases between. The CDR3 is CASFPTGQGLGYGYTF. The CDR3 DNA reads TGTGCCAGCTTTCCGACGGGGCAGGGCCTGGGCTATGGCTACACCTTC.

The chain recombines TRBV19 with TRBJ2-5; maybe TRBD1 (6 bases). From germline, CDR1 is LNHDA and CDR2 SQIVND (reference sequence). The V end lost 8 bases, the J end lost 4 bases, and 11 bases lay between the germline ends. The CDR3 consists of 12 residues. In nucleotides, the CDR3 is TGTGCCAGTTCTTCCAGGGGAGAGACCCAGTACTTC. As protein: CASSSRGETQYF. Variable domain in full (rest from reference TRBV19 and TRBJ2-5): DGGITQSPKYLFRKEGQNVTLSCEQNLNHDAMYWYRQDPGQGLRLIYYSQIVNDFQKGDIAEGYSVSREKKESFPLTVTSAQKNPTAFYLCASSSRGETQYFGPGTRLLVL.

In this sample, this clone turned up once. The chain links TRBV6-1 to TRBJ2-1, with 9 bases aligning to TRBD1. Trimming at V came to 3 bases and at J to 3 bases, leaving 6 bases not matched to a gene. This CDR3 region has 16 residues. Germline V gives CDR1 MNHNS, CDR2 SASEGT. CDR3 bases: TGTGCCAGCAGTGAGGGACAGGGAAGAAACTACAATGAGCAGTTCTTC. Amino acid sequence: CASSEGQGRNYNEQFF.

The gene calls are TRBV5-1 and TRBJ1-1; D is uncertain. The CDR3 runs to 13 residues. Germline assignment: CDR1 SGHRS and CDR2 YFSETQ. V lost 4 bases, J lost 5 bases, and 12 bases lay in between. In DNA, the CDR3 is TGCGCCAGCAGCATGGACGGAGCGACTGAAGCTTTCTTT. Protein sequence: CASSMDGATEAFF.

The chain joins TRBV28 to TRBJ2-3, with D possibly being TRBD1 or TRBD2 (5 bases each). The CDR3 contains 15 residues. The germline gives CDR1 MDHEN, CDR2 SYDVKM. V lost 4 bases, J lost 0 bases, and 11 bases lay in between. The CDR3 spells CASSSGWDSTDTQYF. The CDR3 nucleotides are TGTGCCAGCAGTTCAGGATGGGACAGCACAGATACGCAGTATTTT.

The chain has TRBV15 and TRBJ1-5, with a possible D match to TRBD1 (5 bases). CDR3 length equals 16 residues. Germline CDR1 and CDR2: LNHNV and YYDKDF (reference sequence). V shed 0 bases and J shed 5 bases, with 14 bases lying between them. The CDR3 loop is CATSREREGFHQPQHF. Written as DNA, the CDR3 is TGTGCCACCAGCAGAGAGAGGGAGGGGTTCCATCAGCCCCAGCATTTT. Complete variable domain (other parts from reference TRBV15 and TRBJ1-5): DAMVIQNPRYQVTQFGKPVTLSCSQTLNHNVMYWYQQKSSQAPKLLFHYYDKDFNNEADTPDNFQSRRPNTSFCFLDIRSPGLGDTAMYLCATSREREGFHQPQHFGDGTRLSIL.

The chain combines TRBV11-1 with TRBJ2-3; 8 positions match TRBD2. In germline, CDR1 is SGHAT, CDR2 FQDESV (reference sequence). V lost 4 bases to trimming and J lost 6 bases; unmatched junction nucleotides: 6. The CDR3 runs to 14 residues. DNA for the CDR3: TGTGCCAGCAGCTCCGGGACTAGTACCGATACGCAGTATTTT. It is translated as CASSSGTSTDTQYF.

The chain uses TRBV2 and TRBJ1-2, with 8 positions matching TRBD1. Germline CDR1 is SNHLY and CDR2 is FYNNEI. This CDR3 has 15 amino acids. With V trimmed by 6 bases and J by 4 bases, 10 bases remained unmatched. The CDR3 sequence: CASRVGDRSGYGYTF. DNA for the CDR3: TGTGCCAGCAGAGTGGGGGACAGGTCCGGCTATGGCTACACCTTC.

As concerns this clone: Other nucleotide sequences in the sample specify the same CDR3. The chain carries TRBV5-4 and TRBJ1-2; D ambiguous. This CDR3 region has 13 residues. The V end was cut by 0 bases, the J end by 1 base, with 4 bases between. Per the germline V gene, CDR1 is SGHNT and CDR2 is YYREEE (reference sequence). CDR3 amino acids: CASSLDGNYGYTF. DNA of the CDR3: TGTGCCAGCAGCTTGGACGGTAACTATGGCTACACCTTC.

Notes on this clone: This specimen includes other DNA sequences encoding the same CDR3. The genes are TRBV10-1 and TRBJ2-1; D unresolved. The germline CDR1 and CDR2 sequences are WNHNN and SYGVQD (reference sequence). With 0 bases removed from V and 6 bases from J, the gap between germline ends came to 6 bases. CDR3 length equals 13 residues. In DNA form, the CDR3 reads TGCGCCAGCAGTGAGTCGGGTCGCAATGAGCAGTTCTTC. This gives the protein CASSESGRNEQFF.

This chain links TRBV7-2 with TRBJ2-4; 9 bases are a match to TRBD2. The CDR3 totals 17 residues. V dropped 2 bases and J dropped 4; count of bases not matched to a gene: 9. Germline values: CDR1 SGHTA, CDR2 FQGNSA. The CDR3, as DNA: TGTGCCAGCAGCTTACTCAGGGCTAGCGGGGTTAAAAACATTCAGTACTTC. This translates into CASSLLRASGVKNIQYF.

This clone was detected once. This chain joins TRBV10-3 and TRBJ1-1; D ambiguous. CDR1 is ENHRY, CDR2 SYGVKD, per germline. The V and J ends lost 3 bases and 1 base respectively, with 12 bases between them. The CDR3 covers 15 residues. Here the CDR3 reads CAISDGVLGNTEAFF. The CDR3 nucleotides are TGTGCCATCAGTGACGGGGTCCTAGGGAACACTGAAGCTTTCTTT.

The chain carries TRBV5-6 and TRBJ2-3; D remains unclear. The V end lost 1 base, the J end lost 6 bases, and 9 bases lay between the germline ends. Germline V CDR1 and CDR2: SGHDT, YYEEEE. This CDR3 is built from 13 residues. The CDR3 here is CASSLPQPDTQYF. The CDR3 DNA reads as TGTGCCAGCAGCTTGCCCCAGCCGGATACGCAGTATTTT.

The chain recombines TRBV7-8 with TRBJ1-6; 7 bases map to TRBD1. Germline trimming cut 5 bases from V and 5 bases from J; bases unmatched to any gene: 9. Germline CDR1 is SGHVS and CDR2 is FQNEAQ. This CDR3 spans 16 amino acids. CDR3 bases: TGTGCCAGCAGCCACGGGAAGGGGGCTAATAATTCACCCCTCCACTTT. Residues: CASSHGKGANNSPLHF.

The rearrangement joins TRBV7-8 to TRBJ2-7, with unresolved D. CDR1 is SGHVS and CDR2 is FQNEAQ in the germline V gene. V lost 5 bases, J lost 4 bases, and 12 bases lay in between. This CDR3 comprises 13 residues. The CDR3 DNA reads TGTGCCAGCAGCCACACGGACGGGTACGAGCAGTACTTC. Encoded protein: CASSHTDGYEQYF.

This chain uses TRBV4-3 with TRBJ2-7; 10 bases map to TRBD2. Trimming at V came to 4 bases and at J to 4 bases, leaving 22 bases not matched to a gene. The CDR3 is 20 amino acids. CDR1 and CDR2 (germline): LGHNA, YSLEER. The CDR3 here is CASSRLGLAGELLTFYEQYF. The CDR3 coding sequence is TGCGCCAGCAGCCGACTGGGCCTAGCGGGAGAGCTATTGACTTTTTACGAGCAGTACTTC.

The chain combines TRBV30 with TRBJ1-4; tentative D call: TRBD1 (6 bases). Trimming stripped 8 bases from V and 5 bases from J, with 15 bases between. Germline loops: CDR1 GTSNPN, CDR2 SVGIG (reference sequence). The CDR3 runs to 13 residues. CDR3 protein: CAGGGQKNEKLFF. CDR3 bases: TGTGCCGGAGGCGGACAGAAGAATGAAAAACTGTTTTTT.

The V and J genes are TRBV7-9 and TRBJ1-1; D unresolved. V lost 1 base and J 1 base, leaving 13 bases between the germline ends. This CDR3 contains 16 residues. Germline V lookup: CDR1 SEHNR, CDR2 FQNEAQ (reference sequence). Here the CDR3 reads CASSLVAGFANTEAFF. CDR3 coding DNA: TGTGCCAGCAGCTTAGTAGCCGGATTTGCGAACACTGAAGCTTTCTTT.

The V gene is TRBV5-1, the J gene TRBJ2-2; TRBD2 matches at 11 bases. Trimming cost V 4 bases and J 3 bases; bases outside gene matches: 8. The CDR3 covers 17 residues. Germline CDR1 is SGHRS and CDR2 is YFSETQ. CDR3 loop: CASSPDRGLADTGELFF. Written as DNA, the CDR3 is TGCGCCAGCAGCCCAGACAGGGGACTAGCGGACACCGGGGAGCTGTTTTTT.